This T cell receptor (beta chain) stems from a study of T cells in Graves' hyperthyroidism and ophthalmopathy. Whole-study results and caveats: In the blood, most expanded thyroid clonotypes above 0.001 appeared as well.

A lack of ophthalmopathy progression within 18 months defined stable Graves' hyperthyroidism. Every diagnosis used clinical symptoms, serum thyroxine and TRAb, thyroid ultrasound and orbital computed tomography. The CDR3 covers 15 residues. Per germline, CDR1 MDHEN and CDR2 SYDVKM. Trimming at V came to 5 bases and at J to 2 bases, leaving 3 bases not matched to a gene. RNA transcripts yielded amplified TCR beta CDR3 regions. Primed by the HTBI set, a first-round RT-PCR was run on the TCR CDR3. MiXCR, applied by TCRdb to the multiplex PCR reads, yields one record per CDR3 protein. The profile shows about 420,000 distinct CDR3 sequences, approximately 15% of them singletons. This clonotype was found a few times. Its antigen is undetermined.

V usage is TRBV28 and J usage is TRBJ2-1, with TRBD2 matching 10 bases. Sequenced material: blood. This receptor was taken from a woman aged 18-30 years with Graves' hyperthyroidism. The CDR3 protein is CASSNLAGAYNEQFF. The CDR3 nucleotides read TGTGCCAGCAGTAACCTAGCGGGGGCCTACAATGAGCAGTTCTTC.